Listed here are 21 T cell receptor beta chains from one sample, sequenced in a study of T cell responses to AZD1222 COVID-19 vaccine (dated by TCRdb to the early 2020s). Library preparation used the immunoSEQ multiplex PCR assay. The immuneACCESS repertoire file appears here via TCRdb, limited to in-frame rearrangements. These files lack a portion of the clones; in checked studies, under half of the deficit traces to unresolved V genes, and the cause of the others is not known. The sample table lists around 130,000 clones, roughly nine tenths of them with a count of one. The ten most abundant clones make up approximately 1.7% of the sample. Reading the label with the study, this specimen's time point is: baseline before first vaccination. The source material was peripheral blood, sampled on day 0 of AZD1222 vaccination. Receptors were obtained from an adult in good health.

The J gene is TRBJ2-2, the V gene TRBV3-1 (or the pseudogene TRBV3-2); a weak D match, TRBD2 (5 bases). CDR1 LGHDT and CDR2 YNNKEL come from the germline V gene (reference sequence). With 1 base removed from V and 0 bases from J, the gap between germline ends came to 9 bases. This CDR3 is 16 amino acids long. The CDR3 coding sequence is TGTGCCAGCAGCCAAGTCGGACTCCCGAACACCGGGGAGCTGTTTTTT. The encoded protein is CASSQVGLPNTGELFF.

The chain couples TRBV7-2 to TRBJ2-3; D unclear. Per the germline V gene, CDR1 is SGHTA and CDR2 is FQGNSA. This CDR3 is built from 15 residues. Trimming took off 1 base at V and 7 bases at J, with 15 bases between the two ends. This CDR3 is CASSLENQVGNTQYF. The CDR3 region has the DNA TGTGCCAGCAGCTTAGAAAACCAAGTGGGGAATACGCAGTATTTT.

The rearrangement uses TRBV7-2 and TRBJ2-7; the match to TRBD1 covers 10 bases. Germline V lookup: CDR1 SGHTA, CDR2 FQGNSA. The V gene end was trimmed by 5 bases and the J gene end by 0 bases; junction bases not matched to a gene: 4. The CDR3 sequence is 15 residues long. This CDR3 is CASSPRTGGSYEQYV. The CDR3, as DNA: TGTGCCAGCAGCCCAAGGACAGGGGGCTCCTACGAGCAGTACGTC.

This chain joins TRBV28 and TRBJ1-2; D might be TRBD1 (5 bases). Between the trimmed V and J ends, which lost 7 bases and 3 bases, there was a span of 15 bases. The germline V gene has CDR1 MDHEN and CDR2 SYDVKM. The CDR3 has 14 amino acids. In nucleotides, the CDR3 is TGTGCCAGCACAACAGGCCCCAGCGACTATGGCTACACCTTC. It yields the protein CASTTGPSDYGYTF.

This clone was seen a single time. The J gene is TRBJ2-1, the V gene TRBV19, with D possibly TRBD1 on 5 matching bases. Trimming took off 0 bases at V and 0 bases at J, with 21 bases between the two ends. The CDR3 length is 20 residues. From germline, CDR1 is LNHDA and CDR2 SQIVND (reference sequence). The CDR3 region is CASSIEGRADQMPSYNEQFF. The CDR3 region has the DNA TGTGCCAGTAGTATAGAGGGCAGGGCGGACCAAATGCCCTCCTACAATGAGCAGTTCTTC.

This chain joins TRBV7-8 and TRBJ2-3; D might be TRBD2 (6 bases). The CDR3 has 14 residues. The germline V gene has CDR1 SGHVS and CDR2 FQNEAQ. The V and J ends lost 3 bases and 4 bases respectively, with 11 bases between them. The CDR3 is CASSFGLPPDTQYF. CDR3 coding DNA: TGTGCCAGCAGCTTCGGACTACCCCCAGATACGCAGTATTTT.

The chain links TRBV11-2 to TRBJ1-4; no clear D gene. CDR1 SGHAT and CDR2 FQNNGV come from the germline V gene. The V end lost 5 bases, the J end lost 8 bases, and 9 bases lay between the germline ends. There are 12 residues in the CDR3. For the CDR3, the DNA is TGTGCCAGCAGCGCCTTTAAGGAAAAACTGTTTTTT. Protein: CASSAFKEKLFF.

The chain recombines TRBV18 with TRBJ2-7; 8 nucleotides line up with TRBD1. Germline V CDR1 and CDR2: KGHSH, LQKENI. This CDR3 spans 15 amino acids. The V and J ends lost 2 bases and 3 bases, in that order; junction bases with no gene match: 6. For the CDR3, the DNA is TGTGCCAGCTCACCATCAGGGGGCGATCGCTACGAGCAGTACTTC. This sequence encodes CASSPSGGDRYEQYF.

In DNA, the CDR3 is TGTGCCAGCAGCCCCACCCGGGTGTCTAACTATGGCTACACCTTC. Amino acid sequence: CASSPTRVSNYGYTF. The V call is TRBV7-8, the J call TRBJ1-2; D not resolved. CDR3 length equals 15 residues. In germline, CDR1 is SGHVS, CDR2 FQNEAQ. V lost 5 bases and J 0 bases, leaving 13 bases between the germline ends.

Written as DNA, the CDR3 is TGTGCCACCGCGCAAGGGTCGAGCTCCTACAATGAGCAGTTCTTC. It specifies CATAQGSSSYNEQFF. The V gene is TRBV24-1, the J gene TRBJ2-1; no clear D. In germline, CDR1 is KGHDR, CDR2 SFDVKD. Trimming removed 9 bases from V and 0 bases from J, with 14 bases in between. The CDR3 totals 15 residues.

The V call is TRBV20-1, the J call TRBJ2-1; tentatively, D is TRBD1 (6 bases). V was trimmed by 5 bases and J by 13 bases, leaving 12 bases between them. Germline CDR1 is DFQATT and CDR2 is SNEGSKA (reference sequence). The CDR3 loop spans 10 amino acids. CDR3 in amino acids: CSAATGTQFF. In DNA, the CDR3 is TGCAGTGCTGCAACCGGGACACAGTTCTTC.

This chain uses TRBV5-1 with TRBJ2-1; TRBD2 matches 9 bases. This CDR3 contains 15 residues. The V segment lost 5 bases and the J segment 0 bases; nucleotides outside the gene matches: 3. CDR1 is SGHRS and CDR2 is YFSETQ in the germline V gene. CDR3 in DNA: TGCGCCAGCAGACCTAGCGGGGACTCCTACAATGAGCAGTTCTTC. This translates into CASRPSGDSYNEQFF.

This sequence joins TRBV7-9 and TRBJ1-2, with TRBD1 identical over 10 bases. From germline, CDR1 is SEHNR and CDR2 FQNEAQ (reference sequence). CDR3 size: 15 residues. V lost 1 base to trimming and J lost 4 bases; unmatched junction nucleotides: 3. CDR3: CASSLEGTGVYGYTF. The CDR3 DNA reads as TGTGCCAGCAGCTTAGAGGGGACAGGGGTCTATGGCTACACCTTC.

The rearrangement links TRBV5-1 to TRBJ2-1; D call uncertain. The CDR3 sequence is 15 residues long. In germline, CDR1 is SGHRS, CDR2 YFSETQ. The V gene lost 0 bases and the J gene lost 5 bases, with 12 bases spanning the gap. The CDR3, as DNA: TGCGCCAGCAGCTTGGCAGGCCAGCACCACAATGAGCAGTTCTTC. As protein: CASSLAGQHHNEQFF.

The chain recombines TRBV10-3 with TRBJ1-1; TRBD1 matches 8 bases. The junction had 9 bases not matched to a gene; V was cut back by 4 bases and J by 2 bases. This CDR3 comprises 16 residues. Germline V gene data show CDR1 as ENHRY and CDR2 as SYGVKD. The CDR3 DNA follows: TGTGCCATCAGTGGAACAGGGGGACCCTCAAACACTGAAGCTTTCTTT. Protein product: CAISGTGGPSNTEAFF.

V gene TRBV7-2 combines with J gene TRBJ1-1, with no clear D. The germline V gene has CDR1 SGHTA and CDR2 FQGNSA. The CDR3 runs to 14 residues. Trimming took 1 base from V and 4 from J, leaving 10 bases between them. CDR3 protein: CASSLEEGSTEAFF. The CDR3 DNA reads TGTGCCAGCAGCTTAGAGGAGGGCAGCACTGAAGCTTTCTTT. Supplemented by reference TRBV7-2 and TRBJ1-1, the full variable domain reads GAGVSQSPSNKVTEKGKDVELRCDPISGHTALYWYRQSLGQGLEFLIYFQGNSAPDKSGLPSDRFSAERTGGSVSTLTIQRTQQEDSAVYLCASSLEEGSTEAFFGQGTRLTVV.

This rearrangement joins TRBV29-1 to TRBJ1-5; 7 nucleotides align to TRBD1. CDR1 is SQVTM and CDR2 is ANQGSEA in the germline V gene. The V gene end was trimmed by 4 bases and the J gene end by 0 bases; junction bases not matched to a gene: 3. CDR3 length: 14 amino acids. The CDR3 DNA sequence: TGCAGCGTTGTTGGACAGGATAGCAATCAGCCCCAGCATTTT. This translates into CSVVGQDSNQPQHF.

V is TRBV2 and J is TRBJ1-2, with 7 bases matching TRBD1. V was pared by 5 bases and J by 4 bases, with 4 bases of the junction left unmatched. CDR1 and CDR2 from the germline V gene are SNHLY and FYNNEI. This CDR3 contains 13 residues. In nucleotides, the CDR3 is TGTGCCAGCAGTAACAGGGGTATCTATGGCTACACCTTC. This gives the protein CASSNRGIYGYTF.

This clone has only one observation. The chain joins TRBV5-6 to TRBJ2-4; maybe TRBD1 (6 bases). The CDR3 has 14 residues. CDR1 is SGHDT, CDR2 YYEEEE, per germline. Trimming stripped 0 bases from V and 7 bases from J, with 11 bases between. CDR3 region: CASSLVTRGNIQYF. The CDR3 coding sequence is TGTGCCAGCAGCTTGGTAACTAGGGGGAACATTCAGTACTTC. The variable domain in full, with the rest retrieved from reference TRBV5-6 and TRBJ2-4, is DAGVTQSPTHLIKTRGQQVTLRCSPKSGHDTVSWYQQALGQGPQFIFQYYEEEERQRGNFPDRFSGHQFPNYSSELNVNALLLGDSALYLCASSLVTRGNIQYFGAGTRLSVL.

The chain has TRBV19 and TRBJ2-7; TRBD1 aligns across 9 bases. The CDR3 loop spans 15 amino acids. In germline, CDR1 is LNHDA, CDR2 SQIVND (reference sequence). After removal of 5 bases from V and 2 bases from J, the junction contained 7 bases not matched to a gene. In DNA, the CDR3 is TGTGCCAGTAGTTCCGGGACAGGGCCAACCTACGAGCAGTACGTC. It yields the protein CASSSGTGPTYEQYV.

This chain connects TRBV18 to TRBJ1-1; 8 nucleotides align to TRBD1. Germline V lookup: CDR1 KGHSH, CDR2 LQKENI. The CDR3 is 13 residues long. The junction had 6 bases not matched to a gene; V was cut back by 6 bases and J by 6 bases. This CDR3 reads CASSPGQGAEAFF. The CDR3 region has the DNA TGTGCCAGCTCCCCTGGACAGGGCGCTGAAGCTTTCTTT. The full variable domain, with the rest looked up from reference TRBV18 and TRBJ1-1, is NAGVMQNPRHLVRRRGQEARLRCSPMKGHSHVYWYRQLPEEGLKFMVYLQKENIIDESGMPKERFSAEFPKEGPSILRIQQVVRGDSAAYFCASSPGQGAEAFFGQGTRLTVV.